The sample holds one count of the clone carrying this T cell receptor beta chain. Specified treatment: randomized to nivolumab then ipilimumab (arm A) or the reverse (arm B). No patient had prior DNA-damaging chemotherapy. This CDR3 comprises 15 residues. The V segment lost 6 bases and the J segment 2 bases; nucleotides outside the gene matches: 6. CDR1 MDHEN and CDR2 SYDVKM come from the germline V gene. This sample was included in a study of sequential checkpoint blockade in melanoma. Study information: Each arm's sequence ended with maintenance nivolumab.

The method was immunoSEQ multiplex PCR; TCRdb's version includes in-frame clones alone and lacks a portion of them. The profile covers roughly 20,000 clones, with more than 55% appearing a single time and approximately 12% taken by the ten largest. The chain is built from TRBV28 and TRBJ2-3; 9 positions match TRBD2. The sample consisted of CD8+ T cells sorted from blood (inferred from file names), taken from a patient given nivolumab and ipilimumab in sequence. The receptor's source is a human donor with melanoma. This CDR3 reads CASRASGTTTDTQYF. CDR3 sequence (DNA): TGTGCCAGCAGGGCTAGCGGGACGACCACAGATACGCAGTATTTT.